The clone carrying this T cell receptor (beta chain) has a handful of counts. Its antigen remains unknown. This sample is part of a study of blood T cells in healthy people across ages. Germline values: CDR1 KGHDR, CDR2 SFDVKD. The CDR3 spans 13 residues. Trimming pared 4 bases from V and 4 bases from J, leaving 7 bases between. Broader study findings: It was found that TCR beta diversity correlated strongly with the percentage of naive T cells.

Then a second PCR, running roughly 7 to 12 cycles, was carried out with a sample-barcoded 5' primer and a J-beta primer mix. The authors tagged each cDNA molecule using a template-switch adaptor with 12 random nucleotides. The study obtained at least 3 million CDR3-containing paired-end reads from every sample. MiXCR was run by TCRdb on the 5' RACE reads, yielding one entry per CDR3 protein. The table has roughly 1.5 million distinct CDR3 sequences, less than 45% seen once. The chain uses TRBV24-1 and TRBJ2-1, with D hard to call. This TCR derives from a woman aged 18-29 years in good health. Sequencing was carried out using blood. This CDR3 is CATSEWKYNEQFF. CDR3 nucleotide sequence: TGTGCCACCAGTGAATGGAAGTACAATGAGCAGTTCTTC.